Reported below is one T cell receptor (beta chain). The CDR3 runs 16 residues. The germline V gene has CDR1 LGHNA and CDR2 YSLEER. The germline V and J ends were trimmed by 4 bases and 0 bases, with 13 bases remaining between them. The source of the sample is a study of blood T cell repertoires in COVID-19. Measured with immunoSEQ multiplex PCR; TCRdb has only the in-frame clones, and not every one. The repertoire includes 300,000 to 350,000 clones, about 85% of them detected once, and roughly 2.3% sits in the top ten. The sequence came from a man aged 18 to 30 with active or convalescent COVID-19. The chain carries TRBV4-3 and TRBJ1-3, with D maybe TRBD1 (5 bases). Input material: peripheral blood. CDR3 residues: CASSREGPRSGNTIYF. CDR3 bases: TGCGCCAGCAGCCGGGAGGGGCCACGCTCTGGAAACACCATATATTTT.